This T cell receptor (beta chain) derives from a study of shared clonotypes between healthy human individuals (dated by TCRdb to the early 2020s). Looking at the study overall: The cohort included a few men and a couple of women between 18 and 49 years of age. Per donor, three plates each were used for CD4 naive and CD4 memory, two for CD8 naive, and one for CD8 memory. To estimate repertoire size and how much clonotype sharing occurs between individuals, the study deeply sequenced the blood TCR repertoires of several healthy adults. Libraries were prepared and TCR repertoires were sequenced by different laboratories using diverse techniques, in order to increase sequencing depth and limit assay-specific biases. Between about 0.9 and 8.9 billion PBMCs per donor were obtained by leukapheresis.

Using the deep immunoSEQ assay, multiplex PCR amplified TCR CDR3 regions from genomic DNA. For each cell subset, the extracted genomic DNA was distributed evenly across all wells of several immunoSEQ 96-well plates, and each plate served as one replicate. For sorted subsets, around 200 ng genomic DNA, equal to some 28,000 T cell genomes, was loaded into each replicate PCR. Purified libraries were measured with a Qubit 3.0 fluorometer, size-checked on a Bioanalyzer 2100, and measured again with the KAPA Library Quantification kit. Every immunoSEQ 96-well plate was sequenced on a dedicated single-read 150-cycle Illumina NextSeq 550 flow cell. Regarding the original processing steps: The immunoSEQ output contained only junctional sequences without quality scores, so filtering could not match that applied to full-length reads. Sequences were annotated with PyIR, a Python wrapper for IgBLAST v1.9, using IMGT germline references to assign V/J genes and CDR3. Reads with weak V/J assignments (E-value above 1e-6), missing CDR3, stop codons, out-of-frame junctions, or ambiguous translated residues were removed. A V3J clonotype was defined by an identical inferred V gene, J gene, and CDR3 amino acid sequence. Percentage overlap between repertoires was calculated by dividing the number of shared unique clonotypes by the size of the smaller repertoire. Repertoire richness was assessed with RTK rarefaction, the Chao1 estimator, and Recon v2.1 estimates of unobserved clonotypes. OLGA was used to compute generation probabilities for all TCRbeta clonotypes that the gDNA method yielded from a few donors. TCRdb provides this immuneACCESS table in a form limited to in-frame rearrangements. Some clones are lacking; in checked studies, under half of them reflect an unresolved V gene, and why the rest are absent is not known. Clone size and the V and J calls come from that table; the DNA yielded D and trimming. The sample yields approximately 1,000,000 clones; roughly 74% were counted once. Approximately 0.56% of the sample belongs to the ten largest clones.

Reading the germline V gene gives CDR1 SGDLS and CDR2 YYNGEE. V trim: 0 bases; J trim: 5 bases; unmatched bases: 14. Counted from cysteine to phenylalanine, this CDR3 has 18 amino acids. Only the CDR3 portion is preserved as DNA: 54 bases, with reading frame beginning at the first base. The donors were healthy, HIV-negative adults who had no recently reported acute infections or vaccinations. All donors were Caucasian adults living in Nashville, Tennessee, USA. CD4+ T cells were enriched by magnetic negative selection; naive cells were then positively selected on CD45RA, and the negative fraction formed the memory subset. Blood was obtained by leukapheresis, after which PBMCs were separated by Ficoll-Histopaque density gradient centrifugation and cryopreserved in liquid nitrogen vapor phase. Analytical flow cytometry was used to check the purity and quantity of every magnetically sorted T cell population. Genomic DNA was isolated from each sorted fraction and quantified by UV absorbance on a Nanodrop 2000c.

General findings and caveats noted by the study authors: Sharing across a handful of donors was observed for 4.5% to 6.5% of naive CD4, over 3% of naive CD8, 2% to 2.5% of memory CD4, and about 0.4% of memory CD8 clonotypes. Larger estimated clonotype richness was generally found for naive subsets than for memory subsets. Pairwise subsampling indicated that sequencing depth was expected to affect the degree of clonotype sharing among donors. Compared with non-shared clonotypes, clonotypes shared by all four sorted-subset donors had higher generation probabilities. The genetic and exposure-history diversity represented was limited by the small number of donors. Even with the large sequencing depth, rarefaction of the sorted-subset datasets indicated that sequencing was incomplete. Sampling was limited to blood, and TCR repertoires in tissue likely differ from TCR repertoires in blood.

This clone was picked up a small number of times. There is no known antigen for this receptor. Within one base of it there is no much larger clone, and no base qualities were kept. The sequence joins TRBV9 to TRBJ2-7; 10 bases in between match TRBD2. Sample: memory CD4+ T cells from PBMCs. Read against the paper, the sample's cell subset or site label means: CD45RA-negative fraction. This clonotype was obtained from a man between 18 and 35 years old in good health. Some clones in this sample may be carry-over from other donors' samples. This receptor has the CDR3 CASSVGGALAGVPHEQYF. The sequenced DNA: TGTGCCAGCAGCGTAGGGGGGGCTCTAGCGGGAGTTCCCCACGAGCAGTACTTC. The CDR3, completed at both ends by the reference TRBV9 and TRBJ2-7 genes, gives the full variable domain DSGVTQTPKHLITATGQRVTLRCSPRSGDLSVYWYQQSLDQGLQFLIQYYNGEERAKGNILERFSAQQFPDLHSELNLSSLELGDSALYFCASSVGGALAGVPHEQYFGPGTRLTVT.